The next 16 T cell receptor beta chains were all read from a single sample in a study of CD8+CD57+ T cells in acquired aplastic anemia. TCR beta VDJ combinations and CDR3 sequences were profiled from genomic DNA. One entry per CDR3 protein results from TCRdb running MiXCR on the reads. The sample lists about 110,000 distinct CDR3 sequences, around 53% occurring once. The sample comprised sorted CD4+, CD8+, or CD8+CD57+ T cells (not recorded which) from PBMCs. The receptors originated from a human donor in good health, serving as a control.

The gene calls are TRBV12-3 or TRBV12-4 and TRBJ2-2; 9 bases are shared with TRBD1. There are 15 residues in the CDR3. V dropped 4 bases and J dropped 2; count of bases not matched to a gene: 2. The CDR3 here is CASSYRGLNTGELFF. The CDR3 DNA reads TGTGCCAGCAGTTACAGGGGGCTTAACACCGGGGAGCTGTTTTTT.

This CDR3 reads CASSLRGRDYYGYTF. Here the CDR3 DNA reads TGTGCCAGCAGCTTAAGAGGCAGGGACTATTATGGCTACACCTTC. The J gene is TRBJ1-2, the V gene TRBV5-6; weak D call: TRBD1 (5 bases). Trimming left V 2 bases short and J 5 bases short, with 16 bases between. Germline values: CDR1 SGHDT, CDR2 YYEEEE. The CDR3 covers 15 residues.

This clonotype showed up just once. V usage is TRBV5-8 and J usage is TRBJ2-1, with D tentatively TRBD2 (6 bases). V lost 0 bases and J 9 bases, leaving 10 bases between the germline ends. The CDR3 extends over 13 amino acids. Germline-derived CDR1 and CDR2 are SGHTS and YDEGEE. Written as DNA, the CDR3 is TGTGCCAGCAGCTTGGCGGGGGAAAGTGAGCAGTTCTTC. It specifies CASSLAGESEQFF.

The chain has TRBV19 and TRBJ1-2; tentatively, D is TRBD1 (5 bases). Trimming cost V 1 base and J 0 bases, with 9 bases left between them. Germline CDR1 reads LNHDA; CDR2 reads SQIVND (reference sequence). The CDR3 consists of 15 residues. The CDR3 spells CASSIAGGTNYGYTF. The CDR3 DNA is TGTGCCAGTAGTATAGCCGGGGGAACTAACTATGGCTACACCTTC.

CDR3 sequence: CASRKRGGYTEAFF. In DNA, the CDR3 is TGTGCCAGCCGAAAACGGGGGGGGTACACTGAAGCTTTCTTT. The chain couples TRBV2 to TRBJ1-1; perhaps TRBD1 as D (5 bases). The V end was cut by 8 bases, the J end by 3 bases, with 16 bases between. Per the germline V gene, CDR1 is SNHLY and CDR2 is FYNNEI. The CDR3 runs 14 residues.

In this sample, this clonotype turned up many times. This chain links TRBV25-1 with TRBJ2-1; D possibly uses TRBD1 or TRBD2 (7 bases each). In germline, CDR1 is MGHDK, CDR2 SYGVNS. V dropped 4 bases and J dropped 7 bases, with 14 bases sitting between them. This CDR3 has 14 residues. The CDR3 DNA is TGTGCCAGCAGTGCAGCGCAGGGGGGGAATGAGCAGTTCTTC. Encoded protein: CASSAAQGGNEQFF.

This chain joins TRBV29-1 and TRBJ1-2; no clear D gene. Germline-derived CDR1 and CDR2 are SQVTM and ANQGSEA. The CDR3 totals 11 residues. Trimming shortened V by 4 bases and J by 6 bases, and 9 bases separated the two germline ends. CDR3 bases: TGCAGCGTTGGAGCCGTGGATGGCTACACCTTC. Translated: CSVGAVDGYTF. Together with reference TRBV29-1 and TRBJ1-2, the CDR3 gives the full variable domain: SAVISQKPSRDICQRGTSLTIQCQVDSQVTMMFWYRQQPGQSLTLIATANQGSEATYESGFVIDKFPISRPNLTFSTLTVSNMSPEDSSIYLCSVGAVDGYTFGSGTRLTVV.

This clonotype has a handful of counts. V usage is TRBV7-8 and J usage is TRBJ2-7; D is perhaps TRBD2 (6 bases). Trimming took 4 bases from V and 2 from J, leaving 15 bases between them. The germline V gene encodes CDR1 SGHVS and CDR2 FQNEAQ. The length of the CDR3 is 15 residues. The CDR3 reads CASSSPSRETYEQYF. DNA of the CDR3: TGTGCCAGCAGCTCGCCTAGCCGGGAGACCTACGAGCAGTACTTC.

Remarks on this clonotype: A much larger clonotype is one base distant, so this may be a read error. The chain uses TRBV20-1 and TRBJ2-7, with 11 bases aligning to TRBD1. The CDR3 loop spans 15 amino acids. The germline V gene encodes CDR1 DFQATT and CDR2 SNEGSKA (reference sequence). The CDR3 protein is CGARNPGQGGVEQYF. The DNA of the CDR3 is TGCGGTGCTAGAAACCCGGGACAGGGGGGCGTCGAGCAGTACTTC.

The J gene is TRBJ2-7, the V gene TRBV9; the match to TRBD1 covers 7 bases. Looked up from germline, CDR1 is SGDLS and CDR2 is YYNGEE. J was trimmed by 5 bases and V by 3 bases; bases with no gene match: 2. The CDR3 contains 12 residues. The CDR3 region is CASSGQGHEQYF. The CDR3 DNA follows: TGTGCCAGCAGCGGACAGGGCCACGAGCAGTACTTC. Variable domain in full (rest from reference TRBV9 and TRBJ2-7): DSGVTQTPKHLITATGQRVTLRCSPRSGDLSVYWYQQSLDQGLQFLIQYYNGEERAKGNILERFSAQQFPDLHSELNLSSLELGDSALYFCASSGQGHEQYFGPGTRLTVT.

This clonotype has a count of ten or more. The gene calls are TRBV4-3 and TRBJ1-1; weak D call: TRBD1 (6 bases). Germline-derived CDR1 and CDR2 are LGHNA and YSLEER. The CDR3 covers 16 residues. Trimming took off 0 bases at V and 1 base at J, with 12 bases between the two ends. The CDR3: CASSQDQTGWNTEAFF. CDR3 nucleotide sequence: TGCGCCAGCAGCCAAGATCAGACAGGTTGGAACACTGAAGCTTTCTTT.

This clonotype came up many times. This chain joins TRBV20-1 and TRBJ2-3, with TRBD2 identical over 8 bases. There are 14 residues in the CDR3. V lost 5 bases and J lost 5; bases outside the gene matches: 9. Germline-derived CDR1 and CDR2 are DFQATT and SNEGSKA (reference sequence). The CDR3 loop reads CSAASGGEEDTQYF. The CDR3 bases are TGCAGTGCTGCGTCCGGGGGGGAAGAAGATACGCAGTATTTT.

The sample holds a few counts of this clonotype. This sequence joins TRBV25-1 and TRBJ2-2; D possibly uses TRBD1 or TRBD2 (5 bases each). The CDR3 is 17 amino acids. Germline CDR1 reads MGHDK; CDR2 reads SYGVNS. The ends were cut back, 5 bases at V and 0 bases at J, with 16 bases in the middle. This CDR3 is CASSYSPGRPNTGELFF. The CDR3 bases are TGTGCCAGCAGTTACAGTCCGGGACGGCCGAACACCGGGGAGCTGTTTTTT.

The CDR3 DNA is TGTGCCAGCAGTGAAGCGGGGGGGGTCTACGAGCAGTACTTC. It encodes CASSEAGGVYEQYF. The rearrangement uses TRBV2 and TRBJ2-7; TRBD2 agrees at 7 bases. CDR1 is SNHLY and CDR2 is FYNNEI in the germline V gene. The junction had 2 bases not matched to a gene; V was cut back by 0 bases and J by 3 bases. The CDR3 has 14 amino acids.

The chain carries TRBV2 and TRBJ2-5; D gene unclear. The CDR3 loop spans 12 amino acids. V was shortened by 6 bases and J by 2 bases, with 7 bases between the two germline ends. The germline V gene has CDR1 SNHLY and CDR2 FYNNEI. CDR3 region: CASRGGQETQYF. The CDR3 DNA is TGTGCCAGCAGAGGTGGTCAAGAGACCCAGTACTTC.

This clonotype showed up many times. At one boundary the junction diverges from the germline segment, which might be a read error. The chain uses TRBV2 and TRBJ1-4, with unresolved D. Germline CDR1 is SNHLY and CDR2 is FYNNEI. This CDR3 comprises 15 residues. The CDR3 DNA reads as TGTGCCAGCAGCGAAGGGCATGCAACTAATGAAAAACTGTTTTTT. It yields the protein CASSEGHATNEKLFF. The whole variable domain, filled in from reference TRBV2 and TRBJ1-4, reads EPEVTQTPSHQVTQMGQEVILRCVPISNHLYFYWYRQILGQKVEFLVSFYNNEISEKSEIFDDQFSVERPDGSNFTLKIRSTKLEDSAMYFCASSEGHATNEKLFFGSGTQLSVL.